The rows below give T cell receptor beta chains drawn from one sample of a study of blood T cell repertoires in COVID-19. Clones were read by immunoSEQ multiplex PCR, and TCRdb kept only the in-frame ones, dropping some. The sample consists of about 390,000 clones, about 87% of them appearing once. Input material: PBMCs or T cells enriched from blood (not recorded which). The receptors come from a woman between 45 and 60 years old who had recovered from COVID-19. The CDR3 runs from the conserved cysteine through the conserved F or W. The D gene is left open where the match is weak. The size field is filled for only some rows; it gives once, few, many or a size class.

TRBV10-3	NA	NA	TRBJ2-6	TGTGCCATCAGTGAGAGTTTCGGGGGGCTCGGGAGCTCTGGGGCCAACGTCCTGACTTTC	CAISESFGGLGSSGANVLTF
TRBV6-5	NA	TRBD1	TRBJ2-5	TGTGCCAGCAGTTACGGGACAGGGGAGCCGTGGGAGACCCAGTACTTC	CASSYGTGEPWETQYF
TRBV19	once	NA	TRBJ1-2	TGTGCCAGTAGCATTCGGGTTGACGCGGCCGGTGCGGCTAACTATGGCTACACCTTC	CASSIRVDAAGAANYGYTF
TRBV7-2	NA	TRBD1	TRBJ1-1	TGTGCCAGCAGCTACCAGGGGGTGAACACTGAAGCTTTCTTT	CASSYQGVNTEAFF
TRBV4-1	NA	NA	TRBJ1-2	TGCGCCAGCAGCCAAGATCCAGGGTCGGTTTATGGCTACACCTTC	CASSQDPGSVYGYTF
TRBV7-2	once	NA	TRBJ1-2	TGTGCCAGCAGCCCGGACAGAAACTATGGCTACACCTTC	CASSPDRNYGYTF
TRBV7-9	NA	NA	TRBJ2-3	TGTGCCAGCAGCAACAATATCCCCGGGACTTCCCATCGTGATACGCAGTATTTT	CASSNNIPGTSHRDTQYF
TRBV7-8	NA	TRBD1	TRBJ2-3	TGTGCCAGCAGGCAACAGGGGGCCCTCACAGATACGCAGTATTTT	CASRQQGALTDTQYF
TRBV7-9	NA	TRBD1	TRBJ1-1	TGTGCCAGCAGCTTAGCGAGTCAGGGGGAATATGCTTTCTTT	CASSLASQGEYAFF
TRBV5-1	NA	NA	TRBJ1-4	TGCGCCAGCAGCTTACCACAGGGTTCTAATGAAAAACTGTTTTTT	CASSLPQGSNEKLFF
TRBV5-1	NA	NA	TRBJ2-4	TGCGCCAGCAGCTTGGAAGGGGGATTAGCCAAAAACATTCAGTACTTC	CASSLEGGLAKNIQYF
TRBV5-1	NA	NA	TRBJ2-2	TGCGCCAGCAGCTTGCAGGGATCAGGTGGCACCGGGGAGCTGTTTTTT	CASSLQGSGGTGELFF
TRBV29-1	NA	NA	TRBJ1-2	TGCAGCGTTGAAGTTTCCGAGGAGACCTTTGGCTACACCTTC	CSVEVSEETFGYTF
TRBV7-8	NA	NA	TRBJ1-3	TGTGCCAGCAGCCTTATATCCACAGCAACACTCTCTGGAAACACCATATATTTT	CASSLISTATLSGNTIYF
TRBV5-1	NA	NA	TRBJ1-2	TGCGCCAGCAGCGGTACAGGGCTCGGCTACACCTTC	CASSGTGLGYTF
TRBV7-2	NA	TRBD1	TRBJ2-1	TGTGCCAGCAGCTCGGGACAGGGAGGTAGGAATGAGCAGTTCTTC	CASSSGQGGRNEQFF
TRBV4-1	NA	NA	TRBJ1-1	TGCGCCAGCAGCCAAGACCGGCCCCAGGGAGGCACTGAAGCTTTCTTT	CASSQDRPQGGTEAFF
TRBV4-1	NA	NA	TRBJ2-3	TGCGCCAGCAGCCAAGAGTTGCGGGGAAGAAGGGATACGCAGTATTTT	CASSQELRGRRDTQYF
TRBV19	NA	TRBD1	TRBJ1-1	TGTGCCAGTAGTATTGAGATGGACAGGGGCACTGAAGCTTTCTTT	CASSIEMDRGTEAFF
TRBV5-4	NA	TRBD1	TRBJ2-7	TGTGCCAGCAGCTTGGCCCTCCGGGACAGGGCTTACGAGCAGTACTTC	CASSLALRDRAYEQYF
TRBV3-1/TRBV3-2	NA	NA	TRBJ1-3	TGTGCCAGCAGCCAGGTGCAGGGTAGTCGGCCGAGCTCTGGAAACACCATATATTTT	CASSQVQGSRPSSGNTIYF
TRBV7-8	NA	NA	TRBJ1-1	TGTGCCAGCAGCCTCTACACGGGGGGATTATCCGGCACTGAAGCTTTCTTT	CASSLYTGGLSGTEAFF
TRBV2	NA	NA	TRBJ2-6	TGTGCCAGCTTGGGGGGCTCTGGGGCCAACGTCCTGACTTTC	CASLGGSGANVLTF
TRBV11-2	NA	TRBD2	TRBJ2-3	TGTGCCAGCAGCTTAGGGACGGCGGGGGGCACAGATACGCAGTATTTT	CASSLGTAGGTDTQYF
TRBV5-1	NA	TRBD1	TRBJ2-7	TGCGCCAGCGGACAGGGGGCGAACTACGAGCAGTACTTC	CASGQGANYEQYF
TRBV6-2/TRBV6-3	once	NA	TRBJ1-2	TGTGCCAGCAGTTACAGGGGCGGCGATGGCTACACCTTC	CASSYRGGDGYTF
TRBV11-2	NA	TRBD2	TRBJ2-3	TGTGCCAGCAGAAGACTAGCGGGGGCCGGTTTCGGAGATACGCAGTATTTT	CASRRLAGAGFGDTQYF
TRBV27	NA	NA	TRBJ1-6	TGTGCCAGCAGTTTATCGGTGGGACAAATTCTCCACTTT	CASSLSVGQILHF
TRBV19	NA	NA	TRBJ1-2	TGTGCCAGTAGTAAGGGACACCGAAACTATGGCTACACCTTC	CASSKGHRNYGYTF
TRBV12-3/TRBV12-4	NA	NA	TRBJ1-2	TGTGCCAGCAGTTTTCCCGGGGGGCTTGGCTACACCTTC	CASSFPGGLGYTF
TRBV7-2	NA	NA	TRBJ1-4	TGTGCCAGCAGCGTGACAGCCTTTAATGAAAAACTGTTTTTT	CASSVTAFNEKLFF
TRBV7-2	NA	NA	TRBJ1-5	TGTGCCAGCAGCTTCAGGGATAAACAGCCCCAGCATTTT	CASSFRDKQPQHF
TRBV29-1	NA	TRBD1	TRBJ1-3	TGCAGCGTTTGGGACAGTTCCTCTGGAAACACCATATATTTT	CSVWDSSSGNTIYF
TRBV2	few	NA	TRBJ1-3	TGTGCCAGCAGTGTCACTACGGCTTACTCTGGAAACACCATATATTTT	CASSVTTAYSGNTIYF
TRBV15	NA	TRBD1	TRBJ2-5	TGTGCCACCAGCAGACATACAGGGGGTCTCCAAGAGACCCAGTACTTC	CATSRHTGGLQETQYF